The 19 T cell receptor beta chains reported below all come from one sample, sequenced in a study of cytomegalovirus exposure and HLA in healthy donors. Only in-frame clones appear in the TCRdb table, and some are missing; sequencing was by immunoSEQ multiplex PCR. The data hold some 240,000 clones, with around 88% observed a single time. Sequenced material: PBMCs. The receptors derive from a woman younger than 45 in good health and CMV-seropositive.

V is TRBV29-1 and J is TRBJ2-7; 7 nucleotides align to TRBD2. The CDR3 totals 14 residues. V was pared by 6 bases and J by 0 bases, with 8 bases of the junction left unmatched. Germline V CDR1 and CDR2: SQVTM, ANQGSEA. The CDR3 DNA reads TGCAGCGTCCGGCCCGGCGGGAGCTCCTACGAGCAGTACTTC. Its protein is CSVRPGGSSYEQYF.

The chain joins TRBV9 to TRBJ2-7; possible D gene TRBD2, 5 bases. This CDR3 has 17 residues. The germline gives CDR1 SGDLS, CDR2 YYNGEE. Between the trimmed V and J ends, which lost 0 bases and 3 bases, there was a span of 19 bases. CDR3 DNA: TGTGCCAGCAGCGTAGCAAGTCAGCGGAAGAAACGCTACGAGCAGTACTTC. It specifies CASSVASQRKKRYEQYF.

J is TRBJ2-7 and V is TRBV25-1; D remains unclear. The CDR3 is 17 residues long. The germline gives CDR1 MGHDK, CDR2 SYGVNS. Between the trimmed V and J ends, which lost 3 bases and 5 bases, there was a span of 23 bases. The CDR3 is CASSEPRRLGTSNEQYF. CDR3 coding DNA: TGTGCCAGCAGTGAGCCGCGTCGACTGGGTACGTCGAACGAGCAGTACTTC.

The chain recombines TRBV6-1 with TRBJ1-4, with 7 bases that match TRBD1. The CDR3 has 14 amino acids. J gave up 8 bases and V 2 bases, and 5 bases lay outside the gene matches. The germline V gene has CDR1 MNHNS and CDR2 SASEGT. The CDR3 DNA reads TGTGCCAGCAGTGAACAGGGGGAGAACGAAAAACTGTTTTTT. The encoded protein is CASSEQGENEKLFF.

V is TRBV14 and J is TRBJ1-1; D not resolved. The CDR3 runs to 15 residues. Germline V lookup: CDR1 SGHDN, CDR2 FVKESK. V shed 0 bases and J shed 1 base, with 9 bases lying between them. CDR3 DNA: TGTGCCAGCAGCCAAGATCGGCGGAGGAACACTGAAGCTTTCTTT. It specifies CASSQDRRRNTEAFF.

CDR3 region: CASSGGTSGLEQFF. DNA for the CDR3: TGCGCCAGCAGCGGGGGGACTAGCGGGCTTGAGCAGTTCTTC. V usage is TRBV5-1 and J usage is TRBJ2-1, with 12 bases aligning to TRBD2. Germline lookup yields CDR1 SGHRS and CDR2 YFSETQ. The J segment lost 9 bases and the V segment lost 4 bases, leaving 5 bases of the junction unmatched. The CDR3 is 14 amino acids.

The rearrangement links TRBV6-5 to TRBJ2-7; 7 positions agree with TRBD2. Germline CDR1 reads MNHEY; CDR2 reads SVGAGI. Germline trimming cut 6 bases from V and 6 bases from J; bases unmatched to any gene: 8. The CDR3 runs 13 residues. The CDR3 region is CASSFKWGGEQYF. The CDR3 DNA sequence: TGTGCCAGCAGCTTTAAGTGGGGGGGCGAGCAGTACTTC.

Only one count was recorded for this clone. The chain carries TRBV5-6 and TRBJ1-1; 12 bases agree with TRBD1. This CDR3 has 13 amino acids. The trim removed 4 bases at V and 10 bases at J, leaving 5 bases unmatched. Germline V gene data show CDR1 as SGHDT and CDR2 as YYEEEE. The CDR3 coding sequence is TGTGCCAGCAGCGGGACAGGGGGCTTATCAGCTTTCTTT. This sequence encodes CASSGTGGLSAFF.

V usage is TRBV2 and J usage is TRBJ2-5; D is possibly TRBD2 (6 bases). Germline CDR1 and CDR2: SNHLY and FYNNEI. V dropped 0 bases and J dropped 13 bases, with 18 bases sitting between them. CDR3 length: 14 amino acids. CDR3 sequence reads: CASSEARDSSRRYF. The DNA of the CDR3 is TGTGCCAGCAGTGAAGCGCGGGACTCCTCGCGAAGGTACTTC.

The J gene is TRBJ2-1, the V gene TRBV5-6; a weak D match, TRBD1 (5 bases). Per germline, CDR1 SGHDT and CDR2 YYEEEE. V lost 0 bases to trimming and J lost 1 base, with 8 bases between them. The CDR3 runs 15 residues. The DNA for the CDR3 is TGTGCCAGCAGCTTGGGTCAGGGATCCTACAATGAGCAGTTCTTC. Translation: CASSLGQGSYNEQFF. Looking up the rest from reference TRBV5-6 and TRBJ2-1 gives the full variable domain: DAGVTQSPTHLIKTRGQQVTLRCSPKSGHDTVSWYQQALGQGPQFIFQYYEEEERQRGNFPDRFSGHQFPNYSSELNVNALLLGDSALYLCASSLGQGSYNEQFFGPGTRLTVL.

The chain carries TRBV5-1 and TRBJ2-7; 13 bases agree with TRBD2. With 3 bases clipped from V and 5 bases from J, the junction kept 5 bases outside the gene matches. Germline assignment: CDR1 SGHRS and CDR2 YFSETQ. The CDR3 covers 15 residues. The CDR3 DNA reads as TGCGCCAGCAGCTCGAAACTAGCGGGAGGGAACGAGCAGTACTTC. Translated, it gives CASSSKLAGGNEQYF.

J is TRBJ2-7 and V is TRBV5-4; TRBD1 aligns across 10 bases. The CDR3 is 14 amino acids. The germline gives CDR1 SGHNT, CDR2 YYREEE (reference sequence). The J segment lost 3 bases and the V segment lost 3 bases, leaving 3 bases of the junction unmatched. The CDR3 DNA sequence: TGTGCCAGCAGCTCAGGGACAGGGGTCTACGAGCAGTACTTC. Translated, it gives CASSSGTGVYEQYF.

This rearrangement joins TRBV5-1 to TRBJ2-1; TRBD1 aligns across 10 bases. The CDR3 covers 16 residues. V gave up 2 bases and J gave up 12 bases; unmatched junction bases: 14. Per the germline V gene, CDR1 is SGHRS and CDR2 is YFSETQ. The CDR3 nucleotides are TGCGCCAGCAGCTTAGCTGGTTCGACAGGGGGCTCGAGGCAGTTCTTC. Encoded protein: CASSLAGSTGGSRQFF.

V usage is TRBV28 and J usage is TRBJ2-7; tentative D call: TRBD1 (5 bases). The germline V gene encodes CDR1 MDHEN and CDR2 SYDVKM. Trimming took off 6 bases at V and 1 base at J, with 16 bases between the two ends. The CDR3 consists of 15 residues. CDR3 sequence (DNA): TGTGCCAGCAGGGGTACAGGTTCCGGGTCCTACGAGCAGTACTTC. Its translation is CASRGTGSGSYEQYF.

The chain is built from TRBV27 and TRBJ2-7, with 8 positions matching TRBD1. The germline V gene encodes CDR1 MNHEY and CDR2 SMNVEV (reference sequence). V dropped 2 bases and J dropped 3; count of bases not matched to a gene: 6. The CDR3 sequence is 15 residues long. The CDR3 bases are TGTGCCAGCAGTTTAACCGGGACAGGAGGCTACGAGCAGTACTTC. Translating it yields CASSLTGTGGYEQYF.

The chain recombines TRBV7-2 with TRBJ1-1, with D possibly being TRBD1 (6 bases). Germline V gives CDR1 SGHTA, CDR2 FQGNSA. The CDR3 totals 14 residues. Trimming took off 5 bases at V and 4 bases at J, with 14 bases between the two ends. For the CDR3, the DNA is TGTGCCAGCAGCCCCCTTGAAGGGGGCACTGAAGCTTTCTTT. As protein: CASSPLEGGTEAFF.

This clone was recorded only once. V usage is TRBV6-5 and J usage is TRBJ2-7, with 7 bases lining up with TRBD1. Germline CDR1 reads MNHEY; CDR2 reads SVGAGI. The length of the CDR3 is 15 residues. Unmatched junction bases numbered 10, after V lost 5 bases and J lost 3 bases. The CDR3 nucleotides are TGTGCCAGCAGTCGCACGACAGGGTCCTACTACGAGCAGTACTTC. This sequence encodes CASSRTTGSYYEQYF.

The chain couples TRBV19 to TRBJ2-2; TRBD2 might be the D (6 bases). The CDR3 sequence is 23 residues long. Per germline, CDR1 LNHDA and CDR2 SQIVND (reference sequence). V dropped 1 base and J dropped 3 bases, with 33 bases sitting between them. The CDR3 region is CASSIALEANSGLERPDTGELFF. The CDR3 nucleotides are TGTGCCAGTAGTATAGCGTTGGAGGCAAATAGCGGTCTTGAACGGCCAGACACCGGGGAGCTGTTTTTT.

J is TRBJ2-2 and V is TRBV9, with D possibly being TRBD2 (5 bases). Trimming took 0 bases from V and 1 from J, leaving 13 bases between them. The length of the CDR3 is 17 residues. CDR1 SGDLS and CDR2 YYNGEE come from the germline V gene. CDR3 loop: CASSVGPPGKNTGELFF. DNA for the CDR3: TGTGCCAGCAGCGTAGGGCCCCCGGGGAAGAACACCGGGGAGCTGTTTTTT.